This TCR beta chain was identified in a study of control samples from healthy donors and cancer patients. This clone counts as medium-sized. The method was immunoSEQ multiplex PCR; TCRdb's version includes in-frame clones alone and lacks a portion of them. Here the sample spans approximately 27,000 clones, about 82% being singletons. CDR3 size: 14 residues. V dropped 2 bases and J dropped 4 bases, with 8 bases sitting between them. From germline, CDR1 is MNHEY and CDR2 SVGAGI. The chain employs TRBV6-5 and TRBJ2-2; possible D gene TRBD2, 6 bases. The sample taken for sequencing was PBMCs. The TCR comes from a woman aged 55-69 years with head and neck cancer. CDR3 in amino acids: CASSYRRGTGELFF. CDR3 DNA: TGTGCCAGCAGTTACAGGCGGGGCACCGGGGAGCTGTTTTTT.